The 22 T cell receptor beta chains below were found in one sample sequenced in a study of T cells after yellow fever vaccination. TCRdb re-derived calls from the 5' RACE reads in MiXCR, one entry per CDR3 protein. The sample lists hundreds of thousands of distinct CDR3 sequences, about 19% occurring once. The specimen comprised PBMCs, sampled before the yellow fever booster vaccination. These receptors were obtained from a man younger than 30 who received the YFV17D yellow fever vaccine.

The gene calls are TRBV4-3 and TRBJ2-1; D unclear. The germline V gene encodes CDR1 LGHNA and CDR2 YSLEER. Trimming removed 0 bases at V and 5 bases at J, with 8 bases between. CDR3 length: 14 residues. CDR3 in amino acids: CASSQDLGNNEQFF. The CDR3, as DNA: TGCGCCAGCAGCCAAGATCTTGGTAACAATGAGCAGTTCTTC.

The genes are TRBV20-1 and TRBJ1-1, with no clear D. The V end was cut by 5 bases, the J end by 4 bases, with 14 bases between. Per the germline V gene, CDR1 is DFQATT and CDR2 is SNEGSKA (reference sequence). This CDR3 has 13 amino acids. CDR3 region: CSASPGVPTEAFF. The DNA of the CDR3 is TGCAGTGCTTCACCCGGGGTACCCACTGAAGCTTTCTTT.

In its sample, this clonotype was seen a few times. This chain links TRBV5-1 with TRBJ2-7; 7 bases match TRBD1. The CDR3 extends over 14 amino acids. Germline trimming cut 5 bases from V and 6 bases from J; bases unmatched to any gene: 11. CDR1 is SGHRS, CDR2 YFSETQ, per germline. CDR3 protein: CASSYRGQPSEQYV. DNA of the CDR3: TGCGCCAGCAGTTACAGGGGCCAACCATCCGAGCAGTACGTC.

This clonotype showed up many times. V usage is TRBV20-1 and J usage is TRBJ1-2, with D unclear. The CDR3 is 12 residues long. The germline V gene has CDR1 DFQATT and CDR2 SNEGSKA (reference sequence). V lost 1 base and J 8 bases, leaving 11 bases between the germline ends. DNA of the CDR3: TGCAGTGCTAGAGGTGGAGGTGGGGGCTACACCTTC. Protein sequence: CSARGGGGGYTF.

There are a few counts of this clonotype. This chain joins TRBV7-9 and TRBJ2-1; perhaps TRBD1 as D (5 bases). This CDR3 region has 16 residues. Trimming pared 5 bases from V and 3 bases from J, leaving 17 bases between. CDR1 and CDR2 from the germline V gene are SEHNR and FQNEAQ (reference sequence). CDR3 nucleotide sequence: TGTGCCAGCAGCACGCCGGACACGAGGATCTACAATGAGCAGTTCTTC. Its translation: CASSTPDTRIYNEQFF.

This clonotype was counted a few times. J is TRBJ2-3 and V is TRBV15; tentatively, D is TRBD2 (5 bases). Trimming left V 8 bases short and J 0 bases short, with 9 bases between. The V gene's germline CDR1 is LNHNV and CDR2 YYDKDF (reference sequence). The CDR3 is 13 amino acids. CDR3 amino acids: CATSGMSTDTQYF. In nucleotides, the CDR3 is TGTGCCACCTCCGGGATGAGCACAGATACGCAGTATTTT.

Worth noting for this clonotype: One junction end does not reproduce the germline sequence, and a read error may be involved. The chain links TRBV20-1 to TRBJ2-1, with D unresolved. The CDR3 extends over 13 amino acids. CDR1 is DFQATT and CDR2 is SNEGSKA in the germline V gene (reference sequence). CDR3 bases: TGCTGTGCTAGAGCCGGGCCTTACAATGAGCAGTTCTTC. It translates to CCARAGPYNEQFF.

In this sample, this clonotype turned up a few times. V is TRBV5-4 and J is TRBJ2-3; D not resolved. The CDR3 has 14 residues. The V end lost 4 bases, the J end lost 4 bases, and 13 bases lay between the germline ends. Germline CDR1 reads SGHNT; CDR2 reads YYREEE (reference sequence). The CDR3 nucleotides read TGTGCCAGCAGCCCCCTGAAGGGATCAGATACGCAGTATTTT. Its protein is CASSPLKGSDTQYF.

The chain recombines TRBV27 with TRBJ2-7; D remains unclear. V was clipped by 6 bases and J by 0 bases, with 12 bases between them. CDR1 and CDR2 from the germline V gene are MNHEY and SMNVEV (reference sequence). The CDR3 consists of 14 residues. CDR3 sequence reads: CASRLGESSYEQYV. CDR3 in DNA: TGTGCCAGCAGGCTCGGCGAAAGCTCCTACGAGCAGTACGTC.

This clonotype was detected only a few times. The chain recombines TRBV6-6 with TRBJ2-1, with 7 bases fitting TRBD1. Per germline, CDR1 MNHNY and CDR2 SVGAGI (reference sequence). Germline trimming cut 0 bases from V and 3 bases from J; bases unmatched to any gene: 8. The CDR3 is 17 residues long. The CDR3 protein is CASSYSPGGHIYNEQFF. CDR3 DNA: TGTGCCAGCAGTTACTCGCCAGGGGGACATATCTACAATGAGCAGTTCTTC.

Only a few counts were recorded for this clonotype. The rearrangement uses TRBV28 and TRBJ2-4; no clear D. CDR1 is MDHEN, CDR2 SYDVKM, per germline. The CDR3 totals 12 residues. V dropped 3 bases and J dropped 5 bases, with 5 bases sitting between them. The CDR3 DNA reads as TGTGCCAGCAGTTTCCACGAAAACATTCAGTACTTC. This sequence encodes CASSFHENIQYF.

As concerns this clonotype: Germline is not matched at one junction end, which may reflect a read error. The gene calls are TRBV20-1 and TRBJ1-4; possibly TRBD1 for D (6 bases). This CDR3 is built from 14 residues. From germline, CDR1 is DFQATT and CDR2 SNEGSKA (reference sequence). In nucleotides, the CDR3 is TGCAGTGCTTCAAGGGGGGCAGGGTATGAAAACCTGTTTTTT. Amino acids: CSASRGAGYENLFF.

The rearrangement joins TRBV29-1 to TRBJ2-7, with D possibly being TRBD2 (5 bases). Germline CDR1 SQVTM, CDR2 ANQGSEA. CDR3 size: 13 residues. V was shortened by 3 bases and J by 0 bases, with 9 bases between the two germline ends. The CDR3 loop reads CSVEEVSSYEQYF. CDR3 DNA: TGCAGCGTTGAGGAGGTGAGCTCCTACGAGCAGTACTTC.

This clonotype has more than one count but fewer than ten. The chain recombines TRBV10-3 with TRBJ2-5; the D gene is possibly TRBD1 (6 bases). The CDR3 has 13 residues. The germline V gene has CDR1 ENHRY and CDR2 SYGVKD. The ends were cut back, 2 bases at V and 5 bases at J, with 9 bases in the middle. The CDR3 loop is CAISEPDRETQYF. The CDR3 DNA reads TGTGCCATCAGTGAGCCCGACAGGGAGACCCAGTACTTC.

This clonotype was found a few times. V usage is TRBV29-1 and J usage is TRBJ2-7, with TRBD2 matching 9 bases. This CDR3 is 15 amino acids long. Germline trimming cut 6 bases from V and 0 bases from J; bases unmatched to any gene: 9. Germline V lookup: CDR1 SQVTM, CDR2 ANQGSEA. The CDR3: CSVNSGTSFSYEQYF. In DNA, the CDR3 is TGCAGCGTAAATTCCGGGACTAGCTTCTCCTACGAGCAGTACTTC.

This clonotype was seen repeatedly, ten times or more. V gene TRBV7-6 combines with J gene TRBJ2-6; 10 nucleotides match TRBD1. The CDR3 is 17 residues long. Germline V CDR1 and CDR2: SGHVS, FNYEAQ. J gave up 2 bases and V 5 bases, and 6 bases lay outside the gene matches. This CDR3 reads CASSRPGTGAGANVLTF. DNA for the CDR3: TGTGCCAGCAGCCGCCCCGGGACAGGGGCTGGGGCCAACGTCCTGACTTTC.

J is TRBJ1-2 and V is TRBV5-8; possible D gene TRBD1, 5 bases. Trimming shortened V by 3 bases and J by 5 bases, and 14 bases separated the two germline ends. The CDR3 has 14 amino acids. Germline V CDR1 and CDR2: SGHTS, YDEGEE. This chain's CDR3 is CASSWGPGGYGYTF. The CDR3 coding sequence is TGTGCCAGCAGCTGGGGCCCGGGAGGGTATGGCTACACCTTC.

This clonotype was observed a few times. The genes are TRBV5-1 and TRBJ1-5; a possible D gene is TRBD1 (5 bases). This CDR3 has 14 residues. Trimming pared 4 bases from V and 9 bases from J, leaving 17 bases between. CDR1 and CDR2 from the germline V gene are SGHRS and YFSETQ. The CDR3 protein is CASSQGDPVRPQHF. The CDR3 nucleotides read TGCGCCAGCAGCCAAGGGGACCCAGTTCGGCCCCAGCATTTT.

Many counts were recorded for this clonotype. DNA of the CDR3: TGCAGCGTCCGAACTAGCAATCAGCCCCAGCATTTT. Its protein product is CSVRTSNQPQHF. The chain links TRBV29-1 to TRBJ1-5; D is uncertain. The CDR3 has 12 amino acids. V was clipped by 6 bases and J by 0 bases, with 6 bases between them. Germline V gene data show CDR1 as SQVTM and CDR2 as ANQGSEA.

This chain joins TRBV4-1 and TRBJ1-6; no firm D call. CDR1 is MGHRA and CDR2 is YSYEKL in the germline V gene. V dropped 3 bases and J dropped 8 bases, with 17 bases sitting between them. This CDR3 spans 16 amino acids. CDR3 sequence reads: CASSQGRTTWDSPLHF. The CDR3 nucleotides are TGCGCCAGCAGCCAGGGGAGGACGACCTGGGATTCACCCCTCCACTTT.

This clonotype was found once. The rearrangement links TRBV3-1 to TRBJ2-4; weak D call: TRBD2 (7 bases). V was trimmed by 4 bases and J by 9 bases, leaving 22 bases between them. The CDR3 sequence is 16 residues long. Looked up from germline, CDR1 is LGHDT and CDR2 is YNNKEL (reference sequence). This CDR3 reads CASSRGGGGPTSIQYF. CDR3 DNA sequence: TGTGCCAGCAGCCGAGGAGGGGGGGGCCCCACGAGCATTCAGTACTTC.

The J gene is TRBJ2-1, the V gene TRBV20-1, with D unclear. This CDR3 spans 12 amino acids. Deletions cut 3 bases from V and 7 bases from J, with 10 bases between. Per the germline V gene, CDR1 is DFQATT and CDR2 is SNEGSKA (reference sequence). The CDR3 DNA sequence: TGCAGTGCTAGTGCCCCTTGGAATGAGCAGTTCTTC. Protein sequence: CSASAPWNEQFF.